These T cell receptor beta chains were read from a single sample in a study of blood T cell repertoires in COVID-19. Method: immunoSEQ multiplex PCR; TCRdb's copy keeps in-frame clones and lacks some. The sample yields roughly 130,000 clones, 88% seen once. Sequenced input: peripheral blood. The receptors stem from a human donor with COVID-19, enrolled during active disease. The donor label of this sample is uncertain. Both conserved end residues are trimmed from each CDR3. For some rows the clone size is stated as once, few or many, or as a class when expanded; others skip it.

abundance: .; v_gene: TRBV4-2; CDR3aa: ASSYGQGGNQPQH
abundance: .; v_gene: TRBV5-1; CDR3aa: ASSRVTSGVGFEQY
abundance: .; v_gene: TRBV7-3; CDR3aa: ASSLDGGPYEQY
abundance: .; v_gene: TRBV19; CDR3aa: ASSIRQTGTQY
abundance: few; v_gene: TRBV6-5; CDR3aa: ASSPRMEEKLF
abundance: once; v_gene: TRBV25-1; CDR3aa: ASSERGRETQY
abundance: .; v_gene: TRBV6-5; CDR3aa: ASSNTGYRGSPLH
abundance: .; v_gene: TRBV5-1; CDR3aa: ASSLRMPGQGVIETQY
abundance: once; v_gene: TRBV18; CDR3aa: ASSPPTAFSGNTIY
abundance: .; v_gene: TRBV2; CDR3aa: ASSPERHEQY
abundance: .; v_gene: TRBV12-3/TRBV12-4; CDR3aa: ASSRRDGYT
abundance: .; v_gene: TRBV24-1; CDR3aa: ATSDPGTETYGYT
abundance: .; v_gene: TRBV30; CDR3aa: AWSVAGGAEQETQY
abundance: .; v_gene: TRBV9; CDR3aa: ASSGGTGGADGYT
abundance: .; v_gene: TRBV2; CDR3aa: ASKTETTGELF
abundance: once; v_gene: TRBV9; CDR3aa: ASSVGRGYDYGYT
abundance: .; v_gene: TRBV7-2; CDR3aa: ASSLGYGEAF
abundance: .; v_gene: TRBV7-2; CDR3aa: ASSPASGGGYNEQF
abundance: .; v_gene: TRBV6-5; CDR3aa: AARTASYGYT
abundance: .; v_gene: TRBV30; CDR3aa: AWSQQGEDGYT
abundance: .; v_gene: TRBV5-1; CDR3aa: ASSLSQGPGELF
abundance: few; v_gene: TRBV19; CDR3aa: ASSPGLAGGPGTQY
abundance: .; v_gene: TRBV11-3; CDR3aa: ASSLHQASSYT
abundance: .; v_gene: TRBV6-1; CDR3aa: ASSEVTGSEAF
abundance: once; v_gene: TRBV7-9; CDR3aa: ASSSGVGYNEQF
abundance: once; v_gene: TRBV3-1/TRBV3-2; CDR3aa: ASSQERETEAF